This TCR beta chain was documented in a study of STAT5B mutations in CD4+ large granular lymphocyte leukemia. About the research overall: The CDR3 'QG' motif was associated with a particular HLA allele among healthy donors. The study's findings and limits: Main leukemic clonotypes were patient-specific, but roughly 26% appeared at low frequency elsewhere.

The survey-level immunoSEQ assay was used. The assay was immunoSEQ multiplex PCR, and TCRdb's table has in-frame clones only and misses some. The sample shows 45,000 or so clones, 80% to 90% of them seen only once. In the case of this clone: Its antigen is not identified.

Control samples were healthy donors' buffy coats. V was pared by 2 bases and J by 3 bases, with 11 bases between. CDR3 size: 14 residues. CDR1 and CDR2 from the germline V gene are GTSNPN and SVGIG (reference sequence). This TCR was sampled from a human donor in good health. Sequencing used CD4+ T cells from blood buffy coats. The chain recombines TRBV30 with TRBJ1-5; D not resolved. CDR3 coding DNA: TGTGCCTGGAGTAGGGTGGGTACCAATCAGCCCCAGCATTTT. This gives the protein CAWSRVGTNQPQHF.